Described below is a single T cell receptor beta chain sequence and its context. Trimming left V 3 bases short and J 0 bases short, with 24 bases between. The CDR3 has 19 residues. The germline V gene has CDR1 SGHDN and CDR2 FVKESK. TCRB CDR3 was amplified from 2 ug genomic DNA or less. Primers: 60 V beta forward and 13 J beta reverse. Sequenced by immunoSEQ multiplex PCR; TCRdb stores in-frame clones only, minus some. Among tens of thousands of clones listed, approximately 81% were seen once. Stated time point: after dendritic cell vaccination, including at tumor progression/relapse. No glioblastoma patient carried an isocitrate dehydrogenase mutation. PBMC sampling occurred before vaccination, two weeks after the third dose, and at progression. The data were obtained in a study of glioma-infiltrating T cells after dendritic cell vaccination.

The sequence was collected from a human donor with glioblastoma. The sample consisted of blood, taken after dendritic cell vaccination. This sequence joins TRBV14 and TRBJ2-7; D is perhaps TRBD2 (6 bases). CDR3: CASSQALPKGLWSSYEQYF. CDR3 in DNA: TGTGCCAGCAGCCAGGCACTACCGAAGGGACTCTGGAGCTCCTACGAGCAGTACTTC.